The following is a TCR beta chain sequence with its context. Its antigen remains undetermined. No much larger clone exists at a distance of one base, and base qualities are not known. In Seattle, one collaborating source enrolled patients while the infection was active and tracked those patients longitudinally over the course of disease. Each collaborating institution followed its own protocols to collect whole blood in K2EDTA tubes. For TCRbeta analysis, collaborators shipped samples as frozen whole blood, isolated PBMCs, or DNA extracted from either of those sample types. The sample is drawn from a study of blood T cell repertoires in COVID-19 (dated by TCRdb to the early 2020s). About the full investigation: Samples covering the acute and convalescent phases of COVID-19 were provided by collaborators in the United States, Italy and Spain. The material from the prospective study consisted of cDNA or gDNA derived from T cells, B-cell-depleted T cells, or PBMCs. The dataset comprised deeply sampled blood TCRbeta repertoires from subjects exposed to, actively infected with, or recovered from COVID-19. The repertoires were released in a freely available public database meant as a resource for research on the immune response to SARS-CoV-2. The samples were drawn from two sources: the first 160 participants of the ongoing ImmuneRACE study, and 950 to 1,500 subjects contributed by 6 global collaborators. The sample metadata nearly always contained a de-identified subject ID, COVID-19 status, age in years and sex. HLA class I and class II types, where available, came from metadata supplied by the sample provider rather than from assay-based typing.

TCRbeta CDR3 regions were amplified from genomic DNA using the immunoSEQ Assay, a bias-controlled multiplex PCR. The original methods were these. Nucleated cell counts per sample were estimated from amplification of reference gene primers within the assay. To quantify the absolute abundance of each unique TCRbeta CDR3 rearrangement, sequence reads were collapsed and filtered. For each sample, productive Simpson clonality was calculated as the square root of Simpson's diversity index over productive rearrangements. In TCRdb, the immuneACCESS table is reduced to in-frame sequences with V and J assigned. These tables do not hold every clone; where another copy was compared, an unresolved V gene accounts for under half, and the others remain unexplained. V and J calls and clone size follow that table, whereas D and trimming were derived from the DNA. A total of about 95,000 clones appear in this sample, around nine tenths of them only once. The ten largest account for about 5% of the sample.

Study-level results and caveats: Clinical and demographic metadata were provided uncurated, with the amount varying by source and participant.

V was cut back by 2 bases and J by 0 bases, leaving a gap of 11 bases between them. The CDR3 measures 15 amino acids from cysteine to phenylalanine. Only the CDR3 DNA is retained, 45 bases long and in frame from the first base. In the germline V gene (reference sequence), CDR1 corresponds to LGHDT and CDR2 to YNNKEL. The rearranged chain carries TRBV3-1 (or the pseudogene TRBV3-2) and TRBJ2-7, with no reliable assignment of the D segment. The sample taken for sequencing was peripheral blood. This receptor was obtained from a man aged 55 to 70 with COVID-19, enrolled during active disease. The CDR3 region: CASSQLAESSYEQYF. The DNA sequence follows: TGTGCCAGCAGCCAATTGGCGGAGAGCTCCTACGAGCAGTACTTC.